This T cell receptor beta chain comes out of a study of T cell responses to AZD1222 COVID-19 vaccine. For this clone: What it recognizes is unknown.

CDR1 is LNHDA and CDR2 is SQIVND in the germline V gene (reference sequence). V dropped 9 bases and J dropped 2 bases, with 13 bases sitting between them. This CDR3 has 14 residues. Investigators merged groups given second doses at roughly 4 or roughly 12 weeks. Here immunoSEQ multiplex PCR was the method, and the copy in TCRdb shows in-frame clones only, minus some. The table lists roughly 150,000 clones, more than 85% of them singletons, with around 1.2% in the top ten. Overall study findings and caveats: Reportedly, nearly half the spike-specific TCRs target unmutated variant regions. The study found vaccine-associated CD4 TCRs spanning spike, dominant at 160-218 and 743-854. Females outnumbered males among donors, who were mostly white British; clonal diversity was possibly underestimated.

The input for sequencing was peripheral blood, taken 28 days after the second AZD1222 dose. The origin of this receptor is an adult who received the AZD1222 COVID-19 vaccine. This sequence joins TRBV19 and TRBJ1-4; no clear D gene. In nucleotides, the CDR3 is TGTGCCAGCATGGTTCCGGGGACTAATGAAAAACTGTTTTTT. Protein product: CASMVPGTNEKLFF.